This T cell receptor beta chain was captured by sequencing in a study of Ad26.COV2.S vaccination and SARS-CoV-2 variants. Note on this clone: Its specificity is unknown.

The ends were cut back, 1 base at V and 3 bases at J, with 13 bases in the middle. The CDR3 loop spans 16 amino acids. Germline loops: CDR1 LNHNV, CDR2 YYDKDF (reference sequence). The repertoire was sequenced with immunoSEQ multiplex PCR; TCRdb's copy has only in-frame clones and lacks some. Of over 450,000 clones listed, around 89% were seen once; the top ten hold approximately 1.7%. The treatment denotes: roughly 18 received Ad26.COV2.S at low or high dose, single or two shots; about 5 received placebo; per-sample allocation not given. Day 63 after the first vaccine or placebo injection was the time point for sampling. Findings of the study overall: For non-spike TCRs, breadth in vaccine recipients resembled that in placebo recipients.

The material sequenced was peripheral blood, taken in a trial of Ad26.COV2.S vaccine versus placebo. This clonotype was sampled from a person aged 18-60 years who received the Ad26.COV2.S COVID-19 vaccine or a placebo. V usage is TRBV15 and J usage is TRBJ1-3; maybe TRBD1 (5 bases). Here the CDR3 DNA reads TGTGCCACCAGCAGAGTACCGGGGACTTATGGAAACACCATATATTTT. The encoded protein is CATSRVPGTYGNTIYF. Based on the CDR3 plus reference TRBV15 and TRBJ1-3, the full variable domain is DAMVIQNPRYQVTQFGKPVTLSCSQTLNHNVMYWYQQKSSQAPKLLFHYYDKDFNNEADTPDNFQSRRPNTSFCFLDIRSPGLGDTAMYLCATSRVPGTYGNTIYFGEGSWLTVV.